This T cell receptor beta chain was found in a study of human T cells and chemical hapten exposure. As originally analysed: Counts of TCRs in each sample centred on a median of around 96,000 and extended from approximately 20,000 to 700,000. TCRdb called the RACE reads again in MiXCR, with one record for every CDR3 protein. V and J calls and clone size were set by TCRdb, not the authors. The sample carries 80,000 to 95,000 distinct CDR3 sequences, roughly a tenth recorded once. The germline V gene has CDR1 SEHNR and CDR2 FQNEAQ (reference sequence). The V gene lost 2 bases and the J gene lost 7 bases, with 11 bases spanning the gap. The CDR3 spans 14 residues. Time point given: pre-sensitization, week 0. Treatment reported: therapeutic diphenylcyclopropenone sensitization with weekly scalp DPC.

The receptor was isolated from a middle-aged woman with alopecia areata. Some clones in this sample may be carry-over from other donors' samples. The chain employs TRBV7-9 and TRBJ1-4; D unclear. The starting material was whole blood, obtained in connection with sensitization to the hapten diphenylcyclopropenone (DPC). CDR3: CASSLRAAGEKLFF. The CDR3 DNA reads TGTGCCAGCAGCTTAAGGGCGGCGGGTGAAAAACTGTTTTTT.